This is a list of T cell receptor beta chains from one sample in a study of T cells in Graves' hyperthyroidism and ophthalmopathy. TCRdb re-analysed the multiplex PCR reads in MiXCR, keeping a single row per CDR3 protein. The sample holds about 200,000 distinct CDR3 sequences, approximately 17% seen once. Sequenced sample: blood. These receptors were taken from a man aged 50 or older with Graves' hyperthyroidism. Both conserved end residues are part of each CDR3. The D gene is left open where the match is weak. Size is stated for part of the rows, as once, few or many counts, or as a class when the clone is expanded.

d_call,clone_size,v_call,j_call,cdr3_aa,cdr3_nt
NA,many,TRBV2,TRBJ2-5,CASSLRQEQETQYF,TGTGCCAGCAGTTTGAGACAGGAGCAAGAGACCCAGTACTTC
TRBD1,many,TRBV30,TRBJ1-2,CAWSEPGLPQGNYGYTF,TGTGCCTGGAGTGAACCGGGACTCCCACAGGGGAACTATGGCTACACCTTC
TRBD1,NA,TRBV2,TRBJ2-7,CASSSGTGGPYEQYF,TGTGCCAGCAGTTCCGGGACAGGGGGCCCCTACGAGCAGTACTTC
TRBD2,NA,TRBV6-4,TRBJ2-1,CASSEWAGDLYNEQFF,TGTGCCAGCAGTGAATGGGCGGGAGACCTCTACAATGAGCAGTTCTTC
TRBD1,few,TRBV7-2,TRBJ1-6,CASSRAGGPGSPLHF,TGTGCCAGCAGCCGGGCAGGGGGGCCGGGTTCACCCCTCCACTTT
TRBD2,many,TRBV18,TRBJ2-1,CASSPIPGLAGGNVNEQFF,TGTGCCAGCTCACCAATCCCTGGACTAGCGGGAGGGAACGTCAATGAGCAGTTCTTC
NA,many,TRBV6-2/TRBV6-3,TRBJ2-7,CASSYAESYEQYF,TGTGCCAGCAGTTACGCGGAGTCCTACGAGCAGTACTTC
TRBD2,NA,TRBV3-1,TRBJ2-7,CASSQGWTSGAYEQYF,TGTGCCAGCAGCCAAGGGTGGACTAGCGGGGCCTACGAGCAGTACTTC
NA,many,TRBV5-1,TRBJ2-2,CASSLDGPLVNTGELFF,TGCGCCAGCAGCTTGGACGGTCCGCTGGTAAACACCGGGGAGCTGTTTTTT
TRBD1,few,TRBV11-3,TRBJ1-2,CASSFGTDYGYTF,TGTGCCAGCAGCTTCGGGACAGACTATGGCTACACCTTC
TRBD1,NA,TRBV2,TRBJ2-3,CASSRTGPPTDTQYF,TGTGCCAGCAGTAGGACAGGGCCCCCCACAGATACGCAGTATTTT
NA,few,TRBV6-1,TRBJ2-3,CASSTEGQDTQYF,TGTGCCAGCAGCACCGAGGGCCAGGATACGCAGTATTTT
NA,many,TRBV7-8,TRBJ2-1,CASSFRDSTYNEQFF,TGTGCCAGCAGCTTCCGGGACTCCACTTACAATGAGCAGTTCTTC
NA,few,TRBV30,TRBJ2-3,CAWTSKGTDTQYF,TGTGCCTGGACTAGCAAAGGCACAGATACGCAGTATTTT
TRBD1,many,TRBV6-2/TRBV6-3,TRBJ1-1,CASRDWDRNTEAFF,TGTGCCAGCAGGGACTGGGACAGGAACACTGAAGCTTTCTTT
TRBD2,few,TRBV15,TRBJ2-7,CATSRVTSGSYEQYF,TGTGCCACCAGCAGAGTTACTAGCGGGAGCTACGAGCAGTACTTC
TRBD1,few,TRBV28,TRBJ2-7,CASRPLRGTGTYEQYF,TGTGCCAGCAGACCTTTAAGGGGGACAGGGACCTACGAGCAGTACTTC
TRBD1,many,TRBV7-9,TRBJ2-4,CASSPGTAGDIQYF,TGTGCCAGCAGCCCCGGGACAGCCGGGGACATTCAGTACTTC
TRBD1,NA,TRBV12-3/TRBV12-4,TRBJ2-5,CASTPGTGWETQYF,TGTGCCAGCACCCCCGGGACAGGGTGGGAGACCCAGTACTTC
TRBD2,NA,TRBV20-1,TRBJ2-3,CNAHPSGGTDTQYF,TGCAATGCTCATCCTAGCGGAGGCACAGATACGCAGTATTTT
NA,many,TRBV11-1,TRBJ2-1,CASSLEVGSYNEQFF,TGTGCCAGCAGCTTAGAGGTAGGCTCCTACAATGAGCAGTTCTTC
TRBD2,NA,TRBV7-9,TRBJ2-1,CASSLSTSGPLYNEQFF,TGTGCCAGCAGCTTGTCCACTAGCGGGCCTCTTTACAATGAGCAGTTCTTC
TRBD2,many,TRBV12-3/TRBV12-4,TRBJ2-1,CASSLRREGRGNNEQFF,TGTGCCAGCAGTTTAAGGCGGGAGGGCCGCGGGAACAATGAGCAGTTCTTC
NA,few,TRBV3-1,TRBJ2-2,CASSQEGDTGELFF,TGTGCCAGCAGCCAAGAAGGCGACACCGGGGAGCTGTTTTTT
NA,many,TRBV30,TRBJ1-1,CAWTRTLNTEAFF,TGTGCCTGGACCCGTACGTTGAACACTGAAGCTTTCTTT
TRBD1,NA,TRBV7-2,TRBJ1-1,CASRETGGATGAFF,TGTGCCAGCAGAGAAACAGGGGGGGCCACTGGAGCTTTCTTT
TRBD2,NA,TRBV28,TRBJ2-7,CASRTPGTSGYEQYF,TGTGCCAGCAGAACGCCCGGGACTAGCGGATACGAGCAGTACTTC
NA,NA,TRBV18,TRBJ2-7,CASSRADSSPYEQYF,TGTGCCAGCTCACGGGCCGACTCTTCCCCCTACGAGCAGTACTTC
NA,many,TRBV12-3/TRBV12-4,TRBJ1-1,CASSFRVAVSMNTEAFF,TGTGCCAGCAGTTTTAGGGTAGCGGTCAGCATGAACACTGAAGCTTTCTTT
NA,NA,TRBV28,TRBJ1-1,CASTTTGMNTEAFF,TGTGCCAGCACCACTACAGGGATGAACACTGAAGCTTTCTTT
TRBD1,many,TRBV11-2,TRBJ1-2,CASSRGGQGAIGYGYTF,TGTGCCAGCAGCAGAGGGGGGCAGGGGGCTATCGGGTATGGCTACACCTTC
NA,few,TRBV14,TRBJ2-1,CASSQDRSGPGAYNEQFF,TGTGCCAGCAGCCAAGACCGCTCGGGACCGGGGGCCTACAATGAGCAGTTCTTC
NA,NA,TRBV7-9,TRBJ2-1,CASSPNHNEQFF,TGTGCCAGCAGCCCAAATCACAATGAGCAGTTCTTC
NA,many,TRBV3-1,TRBJ2-5,CASSQGWQKETQYF,TGTGCCAGCAGCCAAGGTTGGCAGAAAGAGACCCAGTACTTC
TRBD1,NA,TRBV6-1,TRBJ2-2,CASRLLGTESTGELFF,TGTGCCAGCAGGTTGTTGGGGACAGAAAGCACCGGGGAGCTGTTTTTT
TRBD1,NA,TRBV29-1,TRBJ2-5,CSIEFPLDRRETQYF,TGCAGCATTGAATTCCCCCTGGACAGGAGAGAGACCCAGTACTTC
NA,many,TRBV20-1,TRBJ2-2,CSARDLRSAGELFF,TGCAGTGCCCGGGACTTGCGGTCCGCCGGGGAGCTGTTTTTT
NA,many,TRBV11-2,TRBJ1-4,CASSFSPNEKLFF,TGTGCCAGCAGCTTCAGCCCTAATGAAAAACTGTTTTTT
TRBD2,many,TRBV20-1,TRBJ2-7,CSARPPGLAGGYEQYF,TGCAGTGCTAGACCCCCGGGACTAGCGGGAGGTTACGAGCAGTACTTC
NA,many,TRBV6-2/TRBV6-3,TRBJ2-1,CASRNQGGSYNEQFF,TGTGCCAGCAGAAATCAGGGAGGCTCCTACAATGAGCAGTTCTTC